This TCR beta chain was documented in a study of cytomegalovirus exposure and HLA in healthy donors. PCR was performed using 60 Vbeta and 13 Jbeta primers. The method was immunoSEQ multiplex PCR; TCRdb's version includes in-frame clones alone and lacks a portion of them. The table shows around 200,000 clones, with over 65% occurring only once. Details on this clone: Its antigen is unidentified.

Study outcomes and limitations: Follow-up analysis later connected one missense variant in DCLRE1C with trimming of TCR beta V- and J-genes.

The V gene lost 5 bases and the J gene lost 1 base, with 5 bases spanning the gap. The CDR3 totals 12 residues. The germline gives CDR1 LNHDA, CDR2 SQIVND (reference sequence). This TCR came from a woman aged 45-65 years in good health and CMV-seropositive. The V and J genes are TRBV19 and TRBJ1-1; D remains unclear. The sample was PBMCs. CDR3 amino acids: CASSPQNTEAFF. CDR3 sequence (DNA): TGTGCCAGTAGTCCCCAGAACACTGAAGCTTTCTTT.